The clone carrying this T cell receptor (beta chain) has just a few counts. These data are taken from a study of T cell responses to AZD1222 COVID-19 vaccine. Sequenced by immunoSEQ multiplex PCR; TCRdb stores in-frame clones only, minus some. The sample contains some 120,000 clones, 92% of which appear only once. Germline assignment: CDR1 LGHDT and CDR2 YNNKEL (reference sequence). The CDR3 loop spans 17 amino acids. V gave up 1 base and J gave up 3 bases; unmatched junction bases: 11. This receptor was obtained from an adult who received the AZD1222 COVID-19 vaccine. Sequencing used peripheral blood, obtained 28 days after the second AZD1222 dose. The V gene is TRBV3-1 (or the pseudogene TRBV3-2), the J gene TRBJ2-7, with 8 bases fitting TRBD2. As DNA, the CDR3 is TGTGCCAGCAGCCAAGGGTTCGGGGGGGAGATACTCTACGAGCAGTACTTC. Translated, it gives CASSQGFGGEILYEQYF.